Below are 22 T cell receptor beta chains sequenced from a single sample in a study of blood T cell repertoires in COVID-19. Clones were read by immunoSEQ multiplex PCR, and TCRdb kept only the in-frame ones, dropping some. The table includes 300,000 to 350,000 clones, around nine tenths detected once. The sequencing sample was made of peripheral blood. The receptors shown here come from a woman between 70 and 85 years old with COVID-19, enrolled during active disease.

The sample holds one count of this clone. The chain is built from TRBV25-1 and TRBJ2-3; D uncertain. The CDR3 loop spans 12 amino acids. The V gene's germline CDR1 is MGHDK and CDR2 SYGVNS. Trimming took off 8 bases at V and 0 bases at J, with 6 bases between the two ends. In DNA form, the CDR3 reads TGTGCCAGCCCTCCTAGCACAGATACGCAGTATTTT. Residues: CASPPSTDTQYF.

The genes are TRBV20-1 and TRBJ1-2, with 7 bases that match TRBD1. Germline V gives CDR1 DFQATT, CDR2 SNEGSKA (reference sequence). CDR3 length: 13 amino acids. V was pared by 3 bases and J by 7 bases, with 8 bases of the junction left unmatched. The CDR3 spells CSASSEGAGGYTF. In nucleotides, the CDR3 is TGCAGTGCTAGTTCGGAGGGGGCCGGTGGCTACACCTTC.

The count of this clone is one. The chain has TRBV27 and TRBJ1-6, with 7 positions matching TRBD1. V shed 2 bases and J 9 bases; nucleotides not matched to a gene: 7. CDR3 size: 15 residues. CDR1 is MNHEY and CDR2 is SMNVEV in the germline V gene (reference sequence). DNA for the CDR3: TGTGCCAGCAGTTTAATAGGGGGCGAAGGTTCACCCCTCCACTTT. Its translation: CASSLIGGEGSPLHF.

CDR3 coding DNA: TGTGCCAGCAGACTAGGGACAGGTACTGAAGCTTTCTTT. Translated, it gives CASRLGTGTEAFF. The chain uses TRBV7-9 and TRBJ1-1; 8 bases are a match to TRBD1. Germline V lookup: CDR1 SEHNR, CDR2 FQNEAQ (reference sequence). J gave up 5 bases and V 6 bases, and 5 bases lay outside the gene matches. CDR3 length: 13 residues.

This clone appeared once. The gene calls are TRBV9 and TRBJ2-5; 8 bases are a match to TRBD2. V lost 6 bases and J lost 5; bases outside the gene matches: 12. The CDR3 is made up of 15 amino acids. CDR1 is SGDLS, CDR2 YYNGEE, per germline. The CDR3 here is CASTPGGGARETQYF. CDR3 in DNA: TGTGCCAGCACCCCGGGAGGGGGGGCCCGGGAGACCCAGTACTTC. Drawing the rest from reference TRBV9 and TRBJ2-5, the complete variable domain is DSGVTQTPKHLITATGQRVTLRCSPRSGDLSVYWYQQSLDQGLQFLIQYYNGEERAKGNILERFSAQQFPDLHSELNLSSLELGDSALYFCASTPGGGARETQYFGPGTRLLVL.

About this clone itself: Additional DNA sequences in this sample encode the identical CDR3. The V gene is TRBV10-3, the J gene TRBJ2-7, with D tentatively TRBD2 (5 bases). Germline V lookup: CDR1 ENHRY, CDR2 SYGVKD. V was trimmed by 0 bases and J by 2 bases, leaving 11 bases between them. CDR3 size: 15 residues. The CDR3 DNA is TGTGCCATCAGTGAGTCTGGAGGCGGACCCTACGAGCAGTACTTC. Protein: CAISESGGGPYEQYF.

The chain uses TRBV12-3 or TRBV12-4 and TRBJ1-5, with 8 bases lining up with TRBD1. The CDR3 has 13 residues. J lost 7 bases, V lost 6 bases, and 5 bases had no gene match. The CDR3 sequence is CASRRQGQQPQHF. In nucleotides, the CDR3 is TGTGCCAGCAGACGACAGGGGCAACAGCCCCAGCATTTT.

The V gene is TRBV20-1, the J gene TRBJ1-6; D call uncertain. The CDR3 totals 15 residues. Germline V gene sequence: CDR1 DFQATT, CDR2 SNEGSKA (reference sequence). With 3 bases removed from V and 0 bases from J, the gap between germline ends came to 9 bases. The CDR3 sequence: CSASGKASYNSPLHF. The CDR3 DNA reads TGCAGTGCTAGTGGCAAAGCCTCCTATAATTCACCCCTCCACTTT.

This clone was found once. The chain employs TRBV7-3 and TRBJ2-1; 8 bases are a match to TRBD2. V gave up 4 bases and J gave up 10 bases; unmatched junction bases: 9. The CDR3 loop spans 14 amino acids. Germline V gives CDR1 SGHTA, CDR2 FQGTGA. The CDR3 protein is CASSSPGLGGEQFF. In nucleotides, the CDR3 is TGTGCCAGCAGCTCGCCGGGACTAGGAGGCGAGCAGTTCTTC.

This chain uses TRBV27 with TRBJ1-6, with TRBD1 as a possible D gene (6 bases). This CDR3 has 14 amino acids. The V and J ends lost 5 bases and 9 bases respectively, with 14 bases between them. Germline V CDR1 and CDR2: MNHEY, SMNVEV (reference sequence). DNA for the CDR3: TGTGCCAGCAGTCCCCAGGGGTACGGTTCACCCCTCCACTTT. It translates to CASSPQGYGSPLHF.

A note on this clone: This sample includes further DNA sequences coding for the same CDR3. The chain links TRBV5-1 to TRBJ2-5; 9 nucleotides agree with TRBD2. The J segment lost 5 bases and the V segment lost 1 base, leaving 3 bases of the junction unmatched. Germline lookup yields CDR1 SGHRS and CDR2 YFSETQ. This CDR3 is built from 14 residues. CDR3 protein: CASSLLAGEETQYF. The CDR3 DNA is TGCGCCAGCAGCTTGTTAGCGGGGGAGGAGACCCAGTACTTC.

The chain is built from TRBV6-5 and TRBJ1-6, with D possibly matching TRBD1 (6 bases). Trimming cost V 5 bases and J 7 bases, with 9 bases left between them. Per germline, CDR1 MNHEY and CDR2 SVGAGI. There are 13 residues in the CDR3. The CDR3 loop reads CASSRGGNSPLHF. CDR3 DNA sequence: TGTGCCAGCAGTAGGGGGGGGAATTCACCCCTCCACTTT.

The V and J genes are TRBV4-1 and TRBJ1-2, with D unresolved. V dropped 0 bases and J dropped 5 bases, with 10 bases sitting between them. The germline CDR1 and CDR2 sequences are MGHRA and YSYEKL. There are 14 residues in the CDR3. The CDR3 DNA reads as TGCGCCAGCAGCCAAGAGGGAGTCGGGTATGGCTACACCTTC. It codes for CASSQEGVGYGYTF.

CDR3 amino acids: CASSGGRGVDTQYF. CDR3 in DNA: TGTGCCAGCAGTGGAGGCAGGGGTGTGGATACGCAGTATTTT. This chain uses TRBV6-2 or TRBV6-3 with TRBJ2-3; D perhaps matches TRBD1 (6 bases). Germline CDR1 reads MNHEY; CDR2 reads SVGEGT. The length of the CDR3 is 14 residues. V gave up 5 bases and J gave up 6 bases, with 15 bases separating them.

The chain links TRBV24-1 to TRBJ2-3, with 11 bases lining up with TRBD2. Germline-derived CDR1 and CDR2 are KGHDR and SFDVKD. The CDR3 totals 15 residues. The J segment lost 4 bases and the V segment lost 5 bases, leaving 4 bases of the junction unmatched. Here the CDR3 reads CATSGSGGASDTQYF. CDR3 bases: TGTGCCACCAGTGGTAGCGGGGGGGCCTCAGATACGCAGTATTTT.

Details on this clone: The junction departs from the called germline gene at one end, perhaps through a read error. CDR3 residues: CASSPGAGDTIYF. CDR3 DNA sequence: TGCGCCAGCAGCCCAGGGGCTGGAGACACCATATATTTT. V usage is TRBV4-3 and J usage is TRBJ1-3; tentative D call: TRBD1 (6 bases). Looked up from germline, CDR1 is LGHNA and CDR2 is YSLEER. CDR3 length: 13 amino acids.

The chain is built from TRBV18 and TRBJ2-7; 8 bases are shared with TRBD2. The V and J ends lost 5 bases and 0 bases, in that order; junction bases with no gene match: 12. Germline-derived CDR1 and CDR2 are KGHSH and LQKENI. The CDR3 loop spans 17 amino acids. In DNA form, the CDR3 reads TGTGCCAGCTCAGGGGGAATAGCGGGGACTTACTCCTACGAGCAGTACTTC. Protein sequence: CASSGGIAGTYSYEQYF.

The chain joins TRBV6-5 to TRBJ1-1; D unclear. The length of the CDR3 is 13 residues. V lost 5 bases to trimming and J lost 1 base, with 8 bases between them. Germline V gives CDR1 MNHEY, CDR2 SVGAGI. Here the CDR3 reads CASSRDRNTEAFF. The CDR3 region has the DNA TGTGCCAGCAGTCGAGATCGGAACACTGAAGCTTTCTTT.

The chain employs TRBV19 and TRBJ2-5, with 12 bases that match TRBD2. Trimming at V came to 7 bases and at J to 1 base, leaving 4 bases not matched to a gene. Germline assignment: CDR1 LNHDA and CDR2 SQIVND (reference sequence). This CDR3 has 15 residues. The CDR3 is CASKLAGGGQETQYF. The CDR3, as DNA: TGTGCCAGTAAACTAGCGGGGGGTGGCCAAGAGACCCAGTACTTC.

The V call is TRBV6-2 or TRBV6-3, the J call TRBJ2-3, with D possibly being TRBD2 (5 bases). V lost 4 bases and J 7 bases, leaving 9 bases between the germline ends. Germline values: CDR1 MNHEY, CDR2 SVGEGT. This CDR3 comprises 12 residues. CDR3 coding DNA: TGTGCCAGCAGTTCCCTAGCAAATACGCAGTATTTT. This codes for CASSSLANTQYF.

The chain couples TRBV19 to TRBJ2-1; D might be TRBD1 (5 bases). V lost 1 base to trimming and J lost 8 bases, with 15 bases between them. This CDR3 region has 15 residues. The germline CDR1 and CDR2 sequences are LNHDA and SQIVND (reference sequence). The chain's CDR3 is CASSIAPPGMYEQFF. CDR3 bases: TGTGCCAGTAGTATAGCACCCCCAGGGATGTATGAGCAGTTCTTC. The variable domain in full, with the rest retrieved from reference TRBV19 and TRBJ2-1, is DGGITQSPKYLFRKEGQNVTLSCEQNLNHDAMYWYRQDPGQGLRLIYYSQIVNDFQKGDIAEGYSVSREKKESFPLTVTSAQKNPTAFYLCASSIAPPGMYEQFFGPGTRLTVL.

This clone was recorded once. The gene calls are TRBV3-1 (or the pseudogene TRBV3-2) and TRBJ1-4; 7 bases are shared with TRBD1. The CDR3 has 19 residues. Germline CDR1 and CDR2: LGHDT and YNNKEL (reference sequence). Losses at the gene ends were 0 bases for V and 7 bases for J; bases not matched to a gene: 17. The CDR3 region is CASSQDKTSVQGWGEKLFF. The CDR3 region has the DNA TGTGCCAGCAGCCAAGACAAGACCTCCGTACAGGGGTGGGGTGAAAAACTGTTTTTT.